The 28 T cell receptor beta chains reported below all come from one sample, sequenced in a study of molecular identifiers for immune sequencing clone quantification. TCRdb called the PCR reads again in MiXCR, with one record for every CDR3 protein. The sample holds roughly 630,000 distinct CDR3 sequences; 25% are singletons and the top ten take about 0.8%. The sample comprised naive CD8+ T cells from blood, with Jurkat cell RNA spiked in. Subset specified: FACS-sorted CD8+CD4-CCR7+CD45RA+ naive T cells. The receptors derive from a human donor in good health. Some libraries in this study had Jurkat cell RNA spiked in.

This clonotype was detected a few times. This may come from a read error, since a much larger clone is one base off. The chain employs TRBV29-1 and TRBJ2-3; D may be TRBD2 (6 bases). CDR1 and CDR2 (germline): SQVTM, ANQGSEA. Trimming left V 6 bases short and J 4 bases short, with 26 bases between. This CDR3 is 17 amino acids long. DNA of the CDR3: TGCAGCGTGAAAGGAGTTGGCGGGGACGTCAACTCAGATACGCAGTATTTT. Its translation: CSVKGVGGDVNSDTQYF.

This clonotype came up many times. The gene calls are TRBV20-1 and TRBJ2-3; 12 positions match TRBD2. CDR1 and CDR2 (germline): DFQATT, SNEGSKA (reference sequence). Germline trimming cut 7 bases from V and 3 bases from J; bases unmatched to any gene: 5. CDR3 size: 14 residues. The CDR3 DNA sequence: TGCAGTGTTCCTAGCGGGGGGGCGACAGATACGCAGTATTTT. Its protein is CSVPSGGATDTQYF.

The V call is TRBV20-1, the J call TRBJ2-7, with D possibly matching TRBD2 (6 bases). The CDR3 runs 16 residues. The germline gives CDR1 DFQATT, CDR2 SNEGSKA (reference sequence). Trimming left V 0 bases short and J 0 bases short, with 15 bases between. CDR3 amino acids: CSARDVTSLFSYEQYF. The CDR3 DNA follows: TGCAGTGCTAGAGATGTGACTAGTTTATTCTCCTACGAGCAGTACTTC.

V is TRBV3-2 and J is TRBJ2-3; no DNA check was done on the table's D call, TRBD2. TRBV3-2 is a recognized pseudogene. This CDR3 region has 18 residues. CDR3: CASSPSLTSGTGTDTQYF. As DNA, the CDR3 is TGTGCCAGCAGCCCCAGCCTGACTAGCGGGACTGGCACAGATACGCAGTATTTT.

The CDR3 nucleotides read TGTGCCAGCAGTCCTTATAGGAGCGACCGTGGCAATCAGCCCCAGCATTTT. It translates to CASSPYRSDRGNQPQHF. V is TRBV27 and J is TRBJ1-5; D is uncertain. Germline CDR1 MNHEY, CDR2 SMNVEV (reference sequence). V lost 5 bases and J lost 2, with 19 bases in between. CDR3 length: 17 amino acids.

This clonotype was recorded at least ten times. This sequence joins TRBV7-9 and TRBJ2-1; D might be TRBD2 (6 bases). In germline, CDR1 is SEHNR, CDR2 FQNEAQ (reference sequence). There are 15 residues in the CDR3. Trimming removed 4 bases from V and 2 bases from J, with 12 bases in between. CDR3 DNA: TGTGCCAGCAGCTCTACTAGGAGGGCCTACAATGAGCAGTTCTTC. Its protein is CASSSTRRAYNEQFF. The full variable domain, its missing parts supplied by reference TRBV7-9 and TRBJ2-1, is DTGVSQNPRHKITKRGQNVTFRCDPISEHNRLYWYRQTLGQGPEFLTYFQNEAQLEKSRLLSDRFSAERPKGSFSTLEIQRTEQGDSAMYLCASSSTRRAYNEQFFGPGTRLTVL.

At least ten counts were recorded for this clonotype. In DNA form, the CDR3 reads TGCGCCAGCAGCACGTACACGACAGCTTCACAAGAGACCCAGTACTTC. Its translation: CASSTYTTASQETQYF. The V gene is TRBV4-1, the J gene TRBJ2-5; D might be TRBD1 (5 bases). Germline loops: CDR1 MGHRA, CDR2 YSYEKL. CDR3 length equals 16 residues. V lost 5 bases to trimming and J lost 2 bases, with 18 bases between them.

At least ten counts were recorded for this clonotype. V and J are TRBV7-9 and TRBJ2-7; D is unclear. CDR1 and CDR2 (germline): SEHNR, FQNEAQ (reference sequence). Trimming removed 0 bases at V and 7 bases at J, with 7 bases between. The CDR3 has 12 residues. The CDR3 spells CASSLARGEQYF. CDR3 nucleotide sequence: TGTGCCAGCAGCTTAGCGCGCGGTGAGCAGTACTTC.

The CDR3 spells CASRDLARFYEQYF. The CDR3 DNA sequence: TGTGCCAGCAGAGACCTCGCCAGGTTCTACGAGCAGTACTTC. This chain connects TRBV6-5 to TRBJ2-7; D ambiguous. Germline loops: CDR1 MNHEY, CDR2 SVGAGI. Deletions cut 6 bases from V and 3 bases from J, with 15 bases between. The CDR3 covers 14 residues.

There are a few counts of this clonotype. The rearrangement links TRBV4-1 to TRBJ2-5, with 8 bases fitting TRBD1. The CDR3 is 16 residues long. V was clipped by 2 bases and J by 2 bases; unmatched bases: 7. Germline lookup yields CDR1 MGHRA and CDR2 YSYEKL. Here the CDR3 reads CASSQPKTGGQETQYF. CDR3 sequence (DNA): TGCGCCAGCAGCCAACCTAAAACAGGGGGTCAAGAGACCCAGTACTTC.

There are a few counts of this clonotype. V usage is TRBV4-3 and J usage is TRBJ2-3, with 10 bases aligning to TRBD2. V was clipped by 1 base and J by 0 bases; unmatched bases: 7. There are 18 residues in the CDR3. Germline V gene lookup returns CDR1 LGHNA and CDR2 YSLEER. CDR3 in amino acids: CASSQGSGLAESTDTQYF. CDR3 coding DNA: TGCGCCAGCAGCCAAGGGTCCGGACTAGCGGAAAGCACAGATACGCAGTATTTT.

This clonotype showed up just once. Compared with germline, one end of the junction differs, possibly owing to a read error. The gene calls are TRBV29-1 and TRBJ2-7, with D unclear. CDR3 size: 14 residues. In germline, CDR1 is SQVTM, CDR2 ANQGSEA. CDR3 residues: CSAEGRTGSYEQYF. DNA for the CDR3: TGCAGCGCTGAAGGCAGGACGGGCTCCTACGAGCAGTACTTC.

The chain is built from TRBV9 and TRBJ1-3; maybe TRBD1 (6 bases). The V end lost 2 bases, the J end lost 0 bases, and 9 bases lay between the germline ends. CDR1 and CDR2 (germline): SGDLS, YYNGEE. This CDR3 region has 15 residues. The CDR3 DNA reads TGTGCCAGCAGCGTGGAAGGGGGCTCTGGAAACACCATATATTTT. Translated, it gives CASSVEGGSGNTIYF.

This clonotype was detected only a few times. The chain is built from TRBV6-2 or TRBV6-3 and TRBJ2-2; the match to TRBD2 covers 9 bases. CDR3 length: 17 residues. Germline V gene sequence: CDR1 MNHEY, CDR2 SVGEGT. The V segment lost 7 bases and the J segment 3 bases; nucleotides outside the gene matches: 12. The CDR3 DNA reads as TGTGCCAGCACAAAAGGGGCGGGAGGGCCCTACACCGGGGAGCTGTTTTTT. It is translated as CASTKGAGGPYTGELFF.

This clonotype has at least ten counts. V is TRBV28 and J is TRBJ2-3; D tentatively fits TRBD1 or TRBD2 (5 bases each). V gave up 2 bases and J gave up 2 bases, with 11 bases separating them. The length of the CDR3 is 15 residues. Germline CDR1 and CDR2: MDHEN and SYDVKM. The CDR3 sequence is CASSLLKGTTDTQYF. The CDR3 bases are TGTGCCAGCAGTTTACTGAAGGGGACCACAGATACGCAGTATTTT.

This clonotype was recorded many times. The chain employs TRBV7-2 and TRBJ2-7; 11 bases fit TRBD2. J lost 3 bases, V lost 4 bases, and 5 bases had no gene match. This CDR3 contains 15 residues. From germline, CDR1 is SGHTA and CDR2 FQGNSA. This CDR3 reads CASSSLAGGLYEQYF. CDR3 bases: TGTGCCAGCAGCTCCCTAGCGGGAGGCCTCTACGAGCAGTACTTC.

This clonotype was counted at least ten times. This chain links TRBV29-1 with TRBJ1-4; D is uncertain. Germline-derived CDR1 and CDR2 are SQVTM and ANQGSEA. The germline V and J ends were trimmed by 7 bases and 0 bases, with 15 bases remaining between them. This CDR3 is built from 15 residues. CDR3 sequence (DNA): TGCAGCGCCGGACCGTCAGCAGCAACTAATGAAAAACTGTTTTTT. It encodes CSAGPSAATNEKLFF. The full variable domain, with the rest looked up from reference TRBV29-1 and TRBJ1-4, is SAVISQKPSRDICQRGTSLTIQCQVDSQVTMMFWYRQQPGQSLTLIATANQGSEATYESGFVIDKFPISRPNLTFSTLTVSNMSPEDSSIYLCSAGPSAATNEKLFFGSGTQLSVL.

This clonotype showed up many times. The CDR3 spells CSARDRTFYEQYF. CDR3 nucleotide sequence: TGCAGTGCTAGAGATCGGACTTTCTACGAGCAGTACTTC. The rearrangement joins TRBV20-1 to TRBJ2-7, with D perhaps matching TRBD2 (5 bases). V lost 0 bases and J lost 3, with 9 bases in between. The CDR3 is 13 amino acids. The germline gives CDR1 DFQATT, CDR2 SNEGSKA (reference sequence).

This clonotype showed up just once. This CDR3 fails to terminate in the conserved phenylalanine or tryptophan, so it likely reflects a read error. This sequence joins TRBV19 and TRBJ2-7; 7 nucleotides align to TRBD1. With 5 bases clipped from V and 2 bases from J, the junction kept 3 bases outside the gene matches. This CDR3 spans 13 amino acids. Germline CDR1 LNHDA, CDR2 SQIVND (reference sequence). The CDR3: CASSSGGPYEQYI. The CDR3 DNA follows: TGTGCCAGTAGTTCAGGGGGTCCCTACGAGCAGTACATC.

At least ten counts were recorded for this clonotype. The J gene is TRBJ2-4, the V gene TRBV7-2; 8 nucleotides match TRBD1. The germline V gene has CDR1 SGHTA and CDR2 FQGNSA. The length of the CDR3 is 16 residues. V shed 5 bases, J shed 0 bases, and the junction held 6 bases outside the gene matches. CDR3 sequence: CASSGGQVLAKNIQYF. CDR3 nucleotide sequence: TGTGCCAGCAGCGGGGGACAGGTGCTAGCCAAAAACATTCAGTACTTC.

As concerns this clonotype: The conserved closing phenylalanine or tryptophan is absent in this CDR3, likely reflecting a read error. The V and J genes are TRBV10-3 and TRBJ2-1, with 7 bases fitting TRBD1. The CDR3 extends over 16 amino acids. Germline V gives CDR1 ENHRY, CDR2 SYGVKD. The J segment lost 2 bases and the V segment lost 2 bases, leaving 6 bases of the junction unmatched. In DNA, the CDR3 is TGTGCCATCAGTGAGGAGGGGGCGGCCCCCTACAATGAGCAGTTCTGC. Translation: CAISEEGAAPYNEQFC.

In regard to this clonotype: It may be a read error: a sequence one base away is much more abundant. This chain links TRBV20-1 with TRBJ2-7, with D possibly matching TRBD1 (6 bases). CDR1 is DFQATT, CDR2 SNEGSKA, per germline (reference sequence). The CDR3 has 13 residues. With 2 bases removed from V and 8 bases from J, the gap between germline ends came to 16 bases. CDR3 DNA: TGCAGTGCTAGATACTGGCAGGGGAACAAGCAGTACTTC. It yields the protein CSARYWQGNKQYF.

This rearrangement joins TRBV9 to TRBJ2-3, with 14 nucleotides matching TRBD2. This CDR3 is 16 amino acids long. V trimming: 4 bases; J trimming: 3 bases; junction bases outside the gene matches: 4. CDR1 and CDR2 from the germline V gene are SGDLS and YYNGEE. CDR3 in amino acids: CASSQGLAGVTDTQYF. The CDR3 region has the DNA TGTGCCAGCAGCCAGGGACTAGCGGGAGTAACAGATACGCAGTATTTT.

A remark on this clonotype: A read error may explain this, as a much larger clone is one base away. The chain uses TRBV5-1 and TRBJ2-7, with D possibly matching TRBD1 (5 bases). The V end was cut by 0 bases, the J end by 2 bases, with 15 bases between. The germline V gene has CDR1 SGHRS and CDR2 YFSETQ. CDR3 length: 16 amino acids. The CDR3 nucleotides read TGCGCCAGCAGCTTGGAAGGGGAAACTCAGACCTACGAGCAGTACTTC. The encoded protein is CASSLEGETQTYEQYF.

This clonotype came up many times. J is TRBJ2-3 and V is TRBV28, with D perhaps matching TRBD2 (6 bases). Germline V gene data show CDR1 as MDHEN and CDR2 as SYDVKM. The CDR3 spans 14 residues. Deletions cut 2 bases from V and 2 bases from J, with 8 bases between. In nucleotides, the CDR3 is TGTGCCAGCAGTTTAACGGGAGCCACAGATACGCAGTATTTT. This translates into CASSLTGATDTQYF.

This clonotype has just one count. The V gene is TRBV7-2, the J gene TRBJ1-2; D might be TRBD1 (6 bases). This CDR3 is built from 16 residues. Between the trimmed V and J ends, which lost 5 bases and 5 bases, there was a span of 21 bases. Per the germline V gene, CDR1 is SGHTA and CDR2 is FQGNSA. This chain's CDR3 is CASSVIEAGAGYGYTF. The DNA of the CDR3 is TGTGCCAGCAGCGTAATTGAGGCAGGGGCTGGGTATGGCTACACCTTC.

V gene TRBV7-8 combines with J gene TRBJ2-7; 7 nucleotides match TRBD2. There are 14 residues in the CDR3. The V and J ends lost 4 bases and 7 bases, in that order; junction bases with no gene match: 10. Germline V gives CDR1 SGHVS, CDR2 FQNEAQ. CDR3 loop: CASSSLGGGGEQYF. The CDR3 coding sequence is TGTGCCAGCAGCTCCCTGGGGGGGGGAGGGGAGCAGTACTTC.

With respect to this clonotype: A much more abundant neighbour one base away suggests this may be a read error. The rearrangement uses TRBV2 and TRBJ1-5, with 10 nucleotides matching TRBD1. This CDR3 is built from 15 residues. CDR1 is SNHLY, CDR2 FYNNEI, per germline. CDR3 in amino acids: CASRSGQGSNQPRHF. CDR3 DNA: TGTGCCAGCAGATCGGGACAGGGGAGCAATCAGCCCCGGCATTTT.